This T cell receptor (beta chain) was sequenced in a study of identical twins (TCRdb year 2016). About the full investigation: To test whether fetal clonotypes persist, this study deep-sequenced TCR alpha and beta repertoires from monozygotic twins, from unrelated adults of various ages, and from cord blood. To rule out contamination, replicate twin experiments were performed at different times with different library preparation protocols.

The library was made by 5' RACE. Sequencing took place on an Illumina HiSeq 2000. Template switching added a universal primer binding site, and the final cDNA carried a unique molecular identifier that allowed TCR cDNA molecules to be counted accurately. Specific primers in the conserved constant-segment region were used to synthesize first-strand cDNA for TCR alpha and beta chains. Each cDNA library was double barcoded, with a SMART-Mk sample barcode plus Illumina barcodes, to control for contamination. Two successive PCR steps introduced TruSeq adapter sequences along with Illumina sample barcodes. Sequencing of the TCR alpha and beta cDNA libraries was done on the Illumina HiSeq platform using custom primers. In the authors' own workflow: Unique molecular identifiers were extracted from raw reads with MiGEC, and CDR3 positions were determined with MiXCR. For each individual, recombination models were inferred using an EM algorithm with the repgenHMM and IGoR tools. Shared clonotypes were analyzed with the tcR package in R, and sharing was normalized by the product of cloneset sizes. Out-of-frame nonproductive sequences were analyzed to study raw recombination free of thymic and clonal selection effects. In TCRdb, the public reads were trimmed at Q25 with fastp and aligned with MiXCR, with productive beta chains retained. One record per CDR3 amino acid sequence lists the most common genes and DNA. These V and J calls are TCRdb output, not the study's own analysis. The sample yields around 240,000 distinct CDR3 sequences; under 12% were counted once. 9% to 10% of the sample is in the top ten clones.

Points the paper makes about the study in general: Out-of-frame TCR alpha sequences shared between twins showed an excess of low generation-probability sequences compared with coincidental sharing between unrelated individuals. A weaker excess of twin sharing was found in beta out-of-frame sequences because the signal-to-noise ratio was lowered by fewer shared sequences. In monozygotic twins, out-of-frame TCR alpha sharing was systematically underestimated by recombination models, although the models agreed with sharing between unrelated individuals. Abundant cord blood beta clonotypes carried fewer insertions; young adult naive repertoires showed a weaker similar trend, while memory repertoires showed none. Invariant T cells such as MAIT and iNKT could partly confound zero-insertion analyses, though diverse VJ usage argued against this for most clonotypes. Because the same donors could not be followed over many years, conclusions were based on cross-sectional statistical analysis.

Only healthy Caucasian donors were included. Miltenyi CD45RO+ enrichment and human naive T-cell isolation kits were used to isolate memory (CD45RO+) and naive T cells from PBMC. This clonotype was counted a few times. Its antigen is not yet known. No per-base quality is available; no much larger clone lies one base away. At the junction V is shortened by 4 bases and J by 0 bases, with 7 bases in between. As encoded in the germline V gene, CDR1 is MNHEY while CDR2 is SVGAGI. The CDR3 measures 14 amino acids from cysteine to phenylalanine. Only the CDR3 region is kept as DNA, spanning 42 bases read in frame from base 1.

The chain employs TRBV6-5 and TRBJ1-5; the D gene is not confidently resolved. The sequence derives from a man between 45 and 60 years old in good health. Sequenced sample: memory T cells sorted from blood. The cell subset or site label here, explained by the study, means: CD45RO+ enriched T cells. The CDR3 has the sequence CASSFGNSNQPQHF. The DNA sequence is given as TGTGCCAGCAGTTTCGGGAATAGCAATCAGCCCCAGCATTTT.